This T cell receptor beta chain is drawn from a study of control samples from healthy donors and cancer patients. This CDR3 has 15 amino acids. Germline CDR1 and CDR2: SGHVS and FQNEAQ. Trimming took 3 bases from V and 7 from J; bases not matched to a gene: 4. Clones were read by immunoSEQ multiplex PCR, and TCRdb kept only the in-frame ones, dropping some. This sample has approximately 160,000 clones, with roughly 93% found just once. The receptor's source is a woman aged 60-75 years in good health. This chain connects TRBV7-8 to TRBJ1-4, with 11 positions matching TRBD1. The sequencing input was blood. The CDR3 region has the DNA TGTGCCAGCAGCTTTGGACAGGGGGCCGGTGAAAAACTGTTTTTT. As protein: CASSFGQGAGEKLFF.